The sample holds a few counts of the clone carrying this TCR beta chain. Antigen unknown. The sample comes from a study of T cells after yellow fever vaccination. The J segment lost 4 bases and the V segment lost 7 bases, leaving 11 bases of the junction unmatched. The germline CDR1 and CDR2 sequences are SGHTS and YDEGEE. CDR3 length equals 14 residues. Regarding the study as a whole: Weaker, the secondary response had a peak occurring faster, on day 5 versus 15.

TCRdb processed the 5' RACE reads anew with MiXCR; each CDR3 protein has one entry. Among about 300,000 distinct CDR3 sequences listed, approximately 10% were seen once. The chain has TRBV5-8 and TRBJ2-7; 7 bases fit TRBD1. This clonotype was obtained from a man between 18 and 29 years old who received the YFV17D yellow fever vaccine. The sample in question was CD4+ T cells sorted from PBMCs, obtained 5 days after the yellow fever booster vaccination. The CDR3 DNA is TGTGCCAGCCTCGAGAGAGGGACAGCGTACGAGCAGTACTTC. It encodes CASLERGTAYEQYF. The entire variable domain, with the rest obtained from reference TRBV5-8 and TRBJ2-7, is as follows: EAGVTQSPTHLIKTRGQQATLRCSPISGHTSVYWYQQALGLGLQFLLWYDEGEERNRGNFPPRFSGRQFPNYSSELNVNALELEDSALYLCASLERGTAYEQYFGPGTRLTVT.